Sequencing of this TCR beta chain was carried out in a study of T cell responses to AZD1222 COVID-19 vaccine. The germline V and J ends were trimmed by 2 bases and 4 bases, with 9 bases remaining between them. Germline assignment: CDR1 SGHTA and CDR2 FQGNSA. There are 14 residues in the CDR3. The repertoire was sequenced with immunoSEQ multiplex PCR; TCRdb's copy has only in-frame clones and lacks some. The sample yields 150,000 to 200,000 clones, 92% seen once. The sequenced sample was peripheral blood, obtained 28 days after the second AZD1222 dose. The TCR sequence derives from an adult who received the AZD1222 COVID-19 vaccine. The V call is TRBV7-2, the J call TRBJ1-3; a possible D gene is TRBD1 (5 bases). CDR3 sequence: CASSLSGSGNTIYF. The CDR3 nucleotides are TGTGCCAGCAGCTTATCAGGGTCCGGAAACACCATATATTTT.